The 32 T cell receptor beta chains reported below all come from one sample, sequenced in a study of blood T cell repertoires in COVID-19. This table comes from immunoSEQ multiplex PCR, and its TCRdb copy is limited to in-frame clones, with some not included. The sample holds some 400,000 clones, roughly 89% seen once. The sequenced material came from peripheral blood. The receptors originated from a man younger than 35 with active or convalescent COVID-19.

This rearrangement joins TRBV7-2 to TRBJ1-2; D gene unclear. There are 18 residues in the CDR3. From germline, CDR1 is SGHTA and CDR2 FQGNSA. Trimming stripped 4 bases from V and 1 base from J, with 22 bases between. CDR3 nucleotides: TGTGCCAGCAGCTCAACGTTAACAGAGGGCGTGGGTAACTATGGCTACACCTTC. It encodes CASSSTLTEGVGNYGYTF.

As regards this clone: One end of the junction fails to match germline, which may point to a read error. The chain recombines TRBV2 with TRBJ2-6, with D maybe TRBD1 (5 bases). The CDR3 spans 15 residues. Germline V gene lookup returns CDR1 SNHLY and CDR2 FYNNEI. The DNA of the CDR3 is TGTGCCAGCAGTAACCTCCTCTCTGGGGCCAACGTGCTGACTTTC. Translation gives CASSNLLSGANVLTF.

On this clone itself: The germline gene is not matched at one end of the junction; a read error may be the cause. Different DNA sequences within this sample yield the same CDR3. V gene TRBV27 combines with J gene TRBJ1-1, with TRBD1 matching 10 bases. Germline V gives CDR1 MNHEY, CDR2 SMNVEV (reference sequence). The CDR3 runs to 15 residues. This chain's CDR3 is CASSLGTGANTEAFF. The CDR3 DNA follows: TGTGCCAGCAGTTTAGGGACAGGGGCGAACACCGAAGCTTTCTTT.

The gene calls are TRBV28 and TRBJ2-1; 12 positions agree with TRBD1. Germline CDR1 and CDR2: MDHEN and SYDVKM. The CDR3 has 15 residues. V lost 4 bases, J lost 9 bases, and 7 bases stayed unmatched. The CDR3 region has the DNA TGTGCCAGCAGTTCCACCGGGACAGGGGGCATTGAGCAGTTCTTC. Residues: CASSSTGTGGIEQFF.

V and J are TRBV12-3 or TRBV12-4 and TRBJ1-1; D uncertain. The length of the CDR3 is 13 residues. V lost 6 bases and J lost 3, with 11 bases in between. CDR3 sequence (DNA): TGTGCCAGCAGCCCTCGAGAATACACTGAAGCTTTCTTT. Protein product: CASSPREYTEAFF.

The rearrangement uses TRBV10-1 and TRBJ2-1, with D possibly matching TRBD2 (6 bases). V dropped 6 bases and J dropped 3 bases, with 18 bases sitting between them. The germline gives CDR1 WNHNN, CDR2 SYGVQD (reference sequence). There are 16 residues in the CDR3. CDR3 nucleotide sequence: TGCGCCAGCAGACCCGGACTACTCCTCTACTACAATGAGCAGTTCTTC. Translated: CASRPGLLLYYNEQFF.

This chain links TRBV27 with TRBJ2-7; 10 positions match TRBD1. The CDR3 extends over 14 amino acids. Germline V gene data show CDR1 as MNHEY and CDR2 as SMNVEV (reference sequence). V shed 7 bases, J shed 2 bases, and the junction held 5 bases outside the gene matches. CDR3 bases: TGTGCCAGCAAAACCGGGACAGGGGCCTACGAGCAGTACTTC. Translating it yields CASKTGTGAYEQYF.

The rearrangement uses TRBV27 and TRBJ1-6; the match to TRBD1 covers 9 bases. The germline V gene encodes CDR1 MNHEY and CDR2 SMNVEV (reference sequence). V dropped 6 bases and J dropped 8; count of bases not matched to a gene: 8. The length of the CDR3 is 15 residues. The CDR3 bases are TGTGCCAGCAGCGATACGGGACAGGGCTATTCACCCCTCCACTTT. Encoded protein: CASSDTGQGYSPLHF.

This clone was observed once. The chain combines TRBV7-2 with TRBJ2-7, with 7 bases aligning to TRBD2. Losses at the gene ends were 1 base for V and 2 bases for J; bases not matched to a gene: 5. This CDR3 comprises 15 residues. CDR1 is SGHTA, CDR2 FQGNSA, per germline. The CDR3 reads CASSLGPSGTYEQYF. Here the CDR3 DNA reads TGTGCCAGCAGCTTAGGCCCTAGCGGTACCTACGAGCAGTACTTC.

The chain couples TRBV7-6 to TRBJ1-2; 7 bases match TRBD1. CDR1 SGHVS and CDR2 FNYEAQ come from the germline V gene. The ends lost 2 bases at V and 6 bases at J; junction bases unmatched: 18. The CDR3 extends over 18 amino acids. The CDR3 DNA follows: TGTGCCAGCAGCTTAACGGGCCTCCGACAGGGAGGAATAAATGGCTACACCTTC. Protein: CASSLTGLRQGGINGYTF.

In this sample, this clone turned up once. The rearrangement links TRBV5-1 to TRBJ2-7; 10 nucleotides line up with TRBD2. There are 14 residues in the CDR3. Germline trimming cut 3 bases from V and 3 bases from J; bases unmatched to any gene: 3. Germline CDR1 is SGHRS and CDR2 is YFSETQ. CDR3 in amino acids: CASSYSGRDYEQYF. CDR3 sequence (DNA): TGCGCCAGCAGCTACAGCGGGAGGGACTACGAGCAGTACTTC.

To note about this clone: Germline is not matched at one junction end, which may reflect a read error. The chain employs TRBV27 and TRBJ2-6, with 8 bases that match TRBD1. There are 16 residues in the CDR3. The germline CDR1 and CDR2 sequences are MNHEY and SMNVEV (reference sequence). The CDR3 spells CASSGQGRSGANVLTF. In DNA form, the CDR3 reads TGTGCCAGCAGTGGACAGGGACGCTCTGGGGCCAACGTGCTGACTTTC. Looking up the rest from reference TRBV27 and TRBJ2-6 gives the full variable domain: EAQVTQNPRYLITVTGKKLTVTCSQNMNHEYMSWYRQDPGLGLRQIYYSMNVEVTDKGDVPEGYKVSRKEKRNFPLILESPSPNQTSLYFCASSGQGRSGANVLTFGAGSRLTVL.

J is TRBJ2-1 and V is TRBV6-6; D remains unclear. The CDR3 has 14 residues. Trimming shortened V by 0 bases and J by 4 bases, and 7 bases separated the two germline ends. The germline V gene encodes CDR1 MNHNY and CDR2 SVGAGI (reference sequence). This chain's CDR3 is CASSYSRIYNEQFF. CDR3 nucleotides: TGTGCCAGCAGTTACTCGAGAATATACAATGAGCAGTTCTTC.

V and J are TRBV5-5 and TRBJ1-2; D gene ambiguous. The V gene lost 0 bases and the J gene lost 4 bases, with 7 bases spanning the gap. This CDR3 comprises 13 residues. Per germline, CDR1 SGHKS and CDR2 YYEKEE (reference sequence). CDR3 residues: CASSLGSPYGYTF. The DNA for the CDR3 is TGTGCCAGCAGCTTGGGGAGTCCCTATGGCTACACCTTC.

The CDR3, as DNA: TGTGCCAGCAGTTTGGGGGACAGTACCTACGAGCAGTACTTC. Its translation is CASSLGDSTYEQYF. The chain couples TRBV27 to TRBJ2-7; 7 nucleotides align to TRBD1. Germline trimming cut 3 bases from V and 2 bases from J; bases unmatched to any gene: 4. Germline V gene data show CDR1 as MNHEY and CDR2 as SMNVEV (reference sequence). The length of the CDR3 is 14 residues.

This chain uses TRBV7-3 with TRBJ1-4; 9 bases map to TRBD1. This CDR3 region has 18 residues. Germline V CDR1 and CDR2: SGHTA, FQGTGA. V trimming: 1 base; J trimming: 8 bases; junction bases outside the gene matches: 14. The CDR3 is CASSLSHRVGTGREKLFF. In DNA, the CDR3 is TGTGCCAGCAGCTTAAGTCATAGAGTGGGGACAGGGCGGGAAAAACTGTTTTTT.

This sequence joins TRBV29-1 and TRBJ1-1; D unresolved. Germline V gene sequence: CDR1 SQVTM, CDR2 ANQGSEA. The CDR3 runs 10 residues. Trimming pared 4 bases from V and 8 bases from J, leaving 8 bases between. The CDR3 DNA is TGCAGCGTTGTTGAGGCGGAAGCTTTCTTT. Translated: CSVVEAEAFF.

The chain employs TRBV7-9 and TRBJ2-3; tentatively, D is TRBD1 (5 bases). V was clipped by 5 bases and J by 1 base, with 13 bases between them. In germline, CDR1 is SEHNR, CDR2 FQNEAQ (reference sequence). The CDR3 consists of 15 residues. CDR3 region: CASSPGIPGTDTQYF. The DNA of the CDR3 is TGTGCCAGCAGCCCAGGGATTCCGGGCACAGATACGCAGTATTTT.

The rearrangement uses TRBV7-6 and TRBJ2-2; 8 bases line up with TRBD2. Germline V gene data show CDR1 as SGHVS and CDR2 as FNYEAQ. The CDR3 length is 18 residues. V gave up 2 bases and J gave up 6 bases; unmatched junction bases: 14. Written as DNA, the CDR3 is TGTGCCAGCAGCTTACTTGGTAGCGGGACGTCCGTTTCCGGGGAGCTGTTTTTT. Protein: CASSLLGSGTSVSGELFF.

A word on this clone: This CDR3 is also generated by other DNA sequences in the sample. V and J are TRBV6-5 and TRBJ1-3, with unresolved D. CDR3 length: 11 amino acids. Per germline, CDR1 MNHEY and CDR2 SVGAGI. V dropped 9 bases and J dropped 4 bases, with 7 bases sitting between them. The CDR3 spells CASTRGNTIYF. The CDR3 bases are TGTGCCAGTACCCGGGGAAACACCATATATTTT.

The CDR3: CASSLTGREQETQYF. CDR3 nucleotides: TGTGCCAGCAGCTTAACGGGCAGGGAACAAGAGACCCAGTACTTC. The rearrangement uses TRBV13 and TRBJ2-5; D is possibly TRBD1 (5 bases). CDR3 length: 15 residues. Per germline, CDR1 PRHDT and CDR2 FYEKMQ (reference sequence). The V gene lost 2 bases and the J gene lost 2 bases, with 12 bases spanning the gap.

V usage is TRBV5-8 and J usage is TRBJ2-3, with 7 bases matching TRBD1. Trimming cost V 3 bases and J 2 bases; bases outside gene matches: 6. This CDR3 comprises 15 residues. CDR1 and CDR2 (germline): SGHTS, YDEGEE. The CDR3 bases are TGTGCCAGCAGCTCCCGAGACAGGGACACAGATACGCAGTATTTT. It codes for CASSSRDRDTDTQYF.

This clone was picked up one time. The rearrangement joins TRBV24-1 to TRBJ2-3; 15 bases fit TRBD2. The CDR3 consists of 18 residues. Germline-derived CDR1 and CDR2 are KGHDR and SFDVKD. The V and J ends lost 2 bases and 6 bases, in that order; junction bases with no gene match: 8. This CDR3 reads CATSDSGTSGRRPDTQYF. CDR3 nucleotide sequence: TGTGCCACCAGTGATTCCGGGACTAGCGGGAGGAGGCCCGATACGCAGTATTTT.

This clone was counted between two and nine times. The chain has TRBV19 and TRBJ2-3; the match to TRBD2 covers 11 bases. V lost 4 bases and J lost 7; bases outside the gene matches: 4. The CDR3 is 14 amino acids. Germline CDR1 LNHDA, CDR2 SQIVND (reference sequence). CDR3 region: CASSNSGGANTQYF. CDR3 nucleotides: TGTGCCAGTAGTAATAGCGGGGGGGCAAATACGCAGTATTTT.

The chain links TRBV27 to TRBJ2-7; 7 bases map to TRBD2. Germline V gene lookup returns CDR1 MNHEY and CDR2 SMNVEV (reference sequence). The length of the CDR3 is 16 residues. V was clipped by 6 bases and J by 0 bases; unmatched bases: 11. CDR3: CASSRTGTTFSYEQYF. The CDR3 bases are TGTGCCAGCAGCCGAACCGGGACTACCTTCTCCTACGAGCAGTACTTC.

CDR3 sequence (DNA): TGTGCCAGCAGTGAAGACAAATGGCGGGACGGGGATCAGCCCCAGCATTTT. Translated: CASSEDKWRDGDQPQHF. The chain couples TRBV6-1 to TRBJ1-5; possible D gene TRBD1, 5 bases. Germline V CDR1 and CDR2: MNHNS, SASEGT. Trimming left V 1 base short and J 5 bases short, with 18 bases between. This CDR3 is built from 17 residues.

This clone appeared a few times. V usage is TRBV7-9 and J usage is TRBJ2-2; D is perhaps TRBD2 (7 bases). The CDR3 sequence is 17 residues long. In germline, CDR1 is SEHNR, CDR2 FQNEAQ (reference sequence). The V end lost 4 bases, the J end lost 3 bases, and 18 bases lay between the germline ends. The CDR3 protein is CASSSKWGGVYTGELFF. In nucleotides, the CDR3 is TGTGCCAGCAGCTCCAAATGGGGGGGCGTATACACCGGGGAGCTGTTTTTT.

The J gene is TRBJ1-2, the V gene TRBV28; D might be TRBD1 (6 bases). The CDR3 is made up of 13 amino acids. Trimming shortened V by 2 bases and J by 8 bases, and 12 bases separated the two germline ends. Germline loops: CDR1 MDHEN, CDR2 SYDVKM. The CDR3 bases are TGTGCCAGCAGTTTACCAGGGGTTGGCGGCTACACCTTC. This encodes CASSLPGVGGYTF.

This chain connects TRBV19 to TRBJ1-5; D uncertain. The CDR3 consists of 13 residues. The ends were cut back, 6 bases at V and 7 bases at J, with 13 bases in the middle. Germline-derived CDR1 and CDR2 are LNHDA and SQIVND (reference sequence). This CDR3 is CASRALDGQPQHF. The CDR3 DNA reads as TGTGCCAGTAGGGCCCTAGACGGGCAGCCCCAGCATTTT.

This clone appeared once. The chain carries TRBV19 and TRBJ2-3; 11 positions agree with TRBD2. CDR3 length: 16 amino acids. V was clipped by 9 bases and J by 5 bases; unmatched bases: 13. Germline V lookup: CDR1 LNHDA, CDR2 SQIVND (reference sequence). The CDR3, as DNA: TGTGCCAGCCGCCGCCAAACCGGGACTAGCGGAGATACGCAGTATTTT. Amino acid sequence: CASRRQTGTSGDTQYF.

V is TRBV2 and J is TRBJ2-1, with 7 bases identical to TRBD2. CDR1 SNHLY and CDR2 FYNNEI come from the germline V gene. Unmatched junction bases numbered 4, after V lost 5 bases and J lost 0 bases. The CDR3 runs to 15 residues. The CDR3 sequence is CASSLAAVSYNEQFF. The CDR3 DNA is TGTGCCAGCAGTCTAGCGGCGGTCTCCTACAATGAGCAGTTCTTC.

The CDR3: CASSLERQGFGYTF. The CDR3 bases are TGTGCCAGCAGCTTGGAAAGACAGGGTTTTGGCTACACCTTC. The chain links TRBV5-6 to TRBJ1-2, with 7 bases that match TRBD1. Germline V gives CDR1 SGHDT, CDR2 YYEEEE. CDR3 size: 14 residues. Trimming cost V 0 bases and J 7 bases; bases outside gene matches: 6. The variable domain in full, with the rest retrieved from reference TRBV5-6 and TRBJ1-2, is DAGVTQSPTHLIKTRGQQVTLRCSPKSGHDTVSWYQQALGQGPQFIFQYYEEEERQRGNFPDRFSGHQFPNYSSELNVNALLLGDSALYLCASSLERQGFGYTFGSGTRLTVV.